The text below deals with one T cell receptor (beta chain). With iRepertoire HTBI primers and Arm-PCR of CDR3 regions, TCR beta libraries were built. Study processing details: The samples yielded roughly 64 TRBV and about 15 TRBJ segments. In TCRdb, the multiplex PCR reads were re-called with MiXCR into one record per CDR3 protein. TCRdb, not the original authors, processed these V and J calls. The sample has about 420,000 distinct CDR3 sequences, around 15% seen once; the top ten hold about 25%. This CDR3 spans 15 amino acids. Looked up from germline, CDR1 is KGHSH and CDR2 is LQKENI. V was clipped by 6 bases and J by 7 bases; unmatched bases: 8. Regarding time point: newly diagnosed GD, antithyroid drugs for less than 3 months. RNA extracted from PBMCs served as the sequencing template. This specimen comes from a study of regulatory T cells in long-lasting Graves disease. Study in general: Antithyroid drugs had been taken by newly diagnosed Graves' patients for under 3 months.

These same records also appear under a second study, on T cells in Graves' hyperthyroidism and ophthalmopathy. As that study records: The diagnostic basis comprised clinical symptoms, serum thyroxine and TRAb, thyroid ultrasound and orbital computed tomography.

This sequence joins TRBV18 and TRBJ2-1; 11 bases fit TRBD1. The sample here was peripheral blood mononuclear cells (PBMCs), taken at new diagnosis, from a patient treated with antithyroid drugs. The TCR originated in a woman aged 18 to 35 with Graves disease. Here the CDR3 reads CASSPPGQGDNEQFF. DNA of the CDR3: TGTGCCAGCTCCCCCCCGGGACAGGGGGATAATGAGCAGTTCTTC.